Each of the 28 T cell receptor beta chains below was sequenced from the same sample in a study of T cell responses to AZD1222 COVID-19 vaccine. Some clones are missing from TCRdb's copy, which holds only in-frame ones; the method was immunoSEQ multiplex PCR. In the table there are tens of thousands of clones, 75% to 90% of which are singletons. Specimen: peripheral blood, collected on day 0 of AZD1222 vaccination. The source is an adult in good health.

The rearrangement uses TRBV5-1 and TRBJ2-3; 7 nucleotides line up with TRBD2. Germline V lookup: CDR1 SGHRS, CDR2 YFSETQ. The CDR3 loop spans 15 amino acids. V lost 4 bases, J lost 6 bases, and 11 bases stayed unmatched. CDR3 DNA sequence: TGCGCCAGCAGCCCGAATGGGCTAGCGGCGGATACGCAGTATTTT. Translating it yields CASSPNGLAADTQYF.

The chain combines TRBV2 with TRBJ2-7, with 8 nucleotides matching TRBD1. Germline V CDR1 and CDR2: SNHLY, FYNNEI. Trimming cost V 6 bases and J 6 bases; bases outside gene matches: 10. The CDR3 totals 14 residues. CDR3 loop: CASRGWQGASEQYF. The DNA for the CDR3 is TGTGCCAGCAGAGGGTGGCAGGGGGCTAGCGAGCAGTACTTC.

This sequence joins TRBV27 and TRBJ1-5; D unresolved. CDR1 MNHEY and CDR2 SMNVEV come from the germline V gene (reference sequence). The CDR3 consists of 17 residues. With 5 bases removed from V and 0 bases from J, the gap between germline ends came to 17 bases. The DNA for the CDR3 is TGTGCCAGCAGTCCGGCGATGTTCAGGTATAGCAATCAGCCCCAGCATTTT. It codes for CASSPAMFRYSNQPQHF.

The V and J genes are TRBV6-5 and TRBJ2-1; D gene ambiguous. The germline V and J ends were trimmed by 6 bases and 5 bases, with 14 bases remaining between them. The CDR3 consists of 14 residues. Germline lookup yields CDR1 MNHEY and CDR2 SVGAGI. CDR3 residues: CASSDQQRNNEQFF. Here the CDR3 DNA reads TGTGCCAGCAGCGATCAACAGAGAAACAATGAGCAGTTCTTC.

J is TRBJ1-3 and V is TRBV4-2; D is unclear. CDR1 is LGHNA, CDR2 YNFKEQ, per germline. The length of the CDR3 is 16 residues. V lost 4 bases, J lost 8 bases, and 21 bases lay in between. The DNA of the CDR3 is TGTGCCAGCAGCCCCTACCGAGACCGTAATAGGTACACCATATATTTT. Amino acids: CASSPYRDRNRYTIYF.

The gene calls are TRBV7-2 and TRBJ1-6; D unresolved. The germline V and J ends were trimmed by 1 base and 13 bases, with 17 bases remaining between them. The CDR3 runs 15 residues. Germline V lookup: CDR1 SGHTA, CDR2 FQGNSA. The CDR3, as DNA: TGTGCCAGCAGCTTAGATGCTGCCCCCGGCGTTCCCCTCCACTTT. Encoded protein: CASSLDAAPGVPLHF.

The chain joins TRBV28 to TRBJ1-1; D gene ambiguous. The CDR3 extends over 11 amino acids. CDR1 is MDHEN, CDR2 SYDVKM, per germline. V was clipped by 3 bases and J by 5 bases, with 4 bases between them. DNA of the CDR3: TGTGCCAGCAGTTTGAGAACTGAAGCTTTCTTT. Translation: CASSLRTEAFF.

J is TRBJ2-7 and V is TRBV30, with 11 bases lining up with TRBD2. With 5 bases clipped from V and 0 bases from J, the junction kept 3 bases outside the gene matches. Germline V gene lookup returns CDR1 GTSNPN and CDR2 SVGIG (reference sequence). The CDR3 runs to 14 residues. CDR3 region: CAWPTSGISYEQYF. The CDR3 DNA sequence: TGTGCCTGGCCGACTAGCGGGATCTCCTACGAGCAGTACTTC.

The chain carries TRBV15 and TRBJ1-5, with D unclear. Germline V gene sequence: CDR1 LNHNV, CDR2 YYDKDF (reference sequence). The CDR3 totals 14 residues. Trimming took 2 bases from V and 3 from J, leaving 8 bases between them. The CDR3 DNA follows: TGTGCCACCAGCAGAATGCAGCTCAATCAGCCCCAGCATTTT. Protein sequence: CATSRMQLNQPQHF.

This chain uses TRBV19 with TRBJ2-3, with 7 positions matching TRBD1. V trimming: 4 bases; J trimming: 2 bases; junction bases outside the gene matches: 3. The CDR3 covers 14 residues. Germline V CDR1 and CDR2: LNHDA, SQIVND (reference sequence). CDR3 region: CASSRQGHTDTQYF. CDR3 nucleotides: TGTGCCAGTAGTAGACAGGGCCACACAGATACGCAGTATTTT.

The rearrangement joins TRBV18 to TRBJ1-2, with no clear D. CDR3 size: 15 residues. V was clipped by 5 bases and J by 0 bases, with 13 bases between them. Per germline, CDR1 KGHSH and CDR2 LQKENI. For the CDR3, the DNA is TGTGCCAGCTCATCGTTGGACCTAGCTAACTATGGCTACACCTTC. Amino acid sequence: CASSSLDLANYGYTF. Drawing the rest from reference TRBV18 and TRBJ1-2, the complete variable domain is NAGVMQNPRHLVRRRGQEARLRCSPMKGHSHVYWYRQLPEEGLKFMVYLQKENIIDESGMPKERFSAEFPKEGPSILRIQQVVRGDSAAYFCASSSLDLANYGYTFGSGTRLTVV.

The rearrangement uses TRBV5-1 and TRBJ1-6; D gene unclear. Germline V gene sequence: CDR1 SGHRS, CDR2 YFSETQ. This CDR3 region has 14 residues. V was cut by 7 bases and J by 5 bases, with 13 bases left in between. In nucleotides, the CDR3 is TGCGCCAGCGCCTCGGATCCCAATAATTCACCCCTCCACTTT. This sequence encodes CASASDPNNSPLHF. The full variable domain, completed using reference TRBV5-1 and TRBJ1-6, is KAGVTQTPRYLIKTRGQQVTLSCSPISGHRSVSWYQQTPGQGLQFLFEYFSETQRNKGNFPGRFSGRQFSNSRSEMNVSTLELGDSALYLCASASDPNNSPLHFGNGTRLTVT.

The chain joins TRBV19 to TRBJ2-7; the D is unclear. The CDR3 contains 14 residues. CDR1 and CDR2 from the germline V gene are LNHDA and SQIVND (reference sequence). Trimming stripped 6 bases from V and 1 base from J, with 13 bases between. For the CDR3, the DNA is TGTGCCAGTAGGGCCCTAGATTCTTCCTACGAGCAGTACTTC. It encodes CASRALDSSYEQYF.

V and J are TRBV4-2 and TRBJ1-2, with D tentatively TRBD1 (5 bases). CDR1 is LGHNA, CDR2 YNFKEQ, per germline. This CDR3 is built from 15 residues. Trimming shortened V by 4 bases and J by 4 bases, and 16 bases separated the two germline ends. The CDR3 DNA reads TGTGCCAGCAGCCGAGACGGACCGGGGGGCTATGGCTACACCTTC. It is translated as CASSRDGPGGYGYTF.

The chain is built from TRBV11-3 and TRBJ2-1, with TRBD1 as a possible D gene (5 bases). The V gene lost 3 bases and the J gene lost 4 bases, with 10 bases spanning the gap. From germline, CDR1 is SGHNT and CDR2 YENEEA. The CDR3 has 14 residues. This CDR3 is CASSFAQEYNEQFF. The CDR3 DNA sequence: TGTGCCAGCAGCTTTGCACAGGAATACAATGAGCAGTTCTTC.

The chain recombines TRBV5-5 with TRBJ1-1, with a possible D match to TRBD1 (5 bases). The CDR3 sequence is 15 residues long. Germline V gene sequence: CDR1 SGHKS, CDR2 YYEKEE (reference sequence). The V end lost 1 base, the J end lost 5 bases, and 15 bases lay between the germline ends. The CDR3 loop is CASSLYGGRGTEAFF. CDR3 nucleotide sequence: TGTGCCAGCAGCTTGTATGGGGGTAGAGGAACTGAAGCTTTCTTT.

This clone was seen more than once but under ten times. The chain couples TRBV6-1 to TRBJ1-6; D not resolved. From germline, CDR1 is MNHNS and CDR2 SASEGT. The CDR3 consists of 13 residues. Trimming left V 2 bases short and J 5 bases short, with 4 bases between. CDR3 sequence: CASSESDNSPLHF. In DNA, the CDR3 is TGTGCCAGCAGTGAATCGGATAATTCACCCCTCCACTTT.

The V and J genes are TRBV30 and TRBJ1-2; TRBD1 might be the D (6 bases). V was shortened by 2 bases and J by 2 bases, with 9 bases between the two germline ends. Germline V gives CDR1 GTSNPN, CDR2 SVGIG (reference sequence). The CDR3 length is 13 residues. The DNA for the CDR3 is TGTGCCTGGAGTCTACAGGGCAACTATGGCTACACCTTC. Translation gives CAWSLQGNYGYTF.

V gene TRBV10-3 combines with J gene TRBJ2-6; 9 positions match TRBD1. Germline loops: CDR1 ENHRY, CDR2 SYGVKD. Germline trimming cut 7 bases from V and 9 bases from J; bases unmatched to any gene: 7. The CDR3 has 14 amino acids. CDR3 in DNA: TGTGCCATCACCCAACAGGGGGCAGACAACGTCCTGACTTTC. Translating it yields CAITQQGADNVLTF.

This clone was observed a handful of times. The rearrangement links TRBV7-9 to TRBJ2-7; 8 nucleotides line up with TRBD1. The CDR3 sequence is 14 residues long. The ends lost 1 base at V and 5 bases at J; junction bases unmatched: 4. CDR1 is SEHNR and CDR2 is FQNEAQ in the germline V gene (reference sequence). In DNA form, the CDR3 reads TGTGCCAGCAGCTTAGGACAGGGGATGGACGAGCAGTACTTC. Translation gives CASSLGQGMDEQYF.

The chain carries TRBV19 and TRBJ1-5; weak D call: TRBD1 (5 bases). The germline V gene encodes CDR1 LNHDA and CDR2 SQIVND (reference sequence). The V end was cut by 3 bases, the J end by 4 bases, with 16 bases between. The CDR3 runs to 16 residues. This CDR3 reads CASSMGGTGGNQPQHF. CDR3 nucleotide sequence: TGTGCCAGTAGTATGGGGGGAACGGGAGGGAATCAGCCCCAGCATTTT.

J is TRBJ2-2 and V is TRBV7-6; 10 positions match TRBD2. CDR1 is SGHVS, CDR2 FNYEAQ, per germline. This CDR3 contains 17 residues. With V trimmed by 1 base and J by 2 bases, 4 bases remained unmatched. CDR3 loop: CASSLETSGPNTGELFF. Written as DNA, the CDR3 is TGTGCCAGCAGCTTAGAGACTAGCGGGCCAAACACCGGGGAGCTGTTTTTT.

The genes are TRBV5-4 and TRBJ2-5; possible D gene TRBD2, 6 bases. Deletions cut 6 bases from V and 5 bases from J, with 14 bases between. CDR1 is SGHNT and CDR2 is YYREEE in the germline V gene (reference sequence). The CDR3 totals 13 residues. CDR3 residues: CASTLGGRETQYF. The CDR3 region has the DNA TGTGCCAGCACCCTCGGAGGGAGGGAGACCCAGTACTTC. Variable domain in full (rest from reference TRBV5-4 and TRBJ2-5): ETGVTQSPTHLIKTRGQQVTLRCSSQSGHNTVSWYQQALGQGPQFIFQYYREEENGRGNFPPRFSGLQFPNYSSELNVNALELDDSALYLCASTLGGRETQYFGPGTRLLVL.

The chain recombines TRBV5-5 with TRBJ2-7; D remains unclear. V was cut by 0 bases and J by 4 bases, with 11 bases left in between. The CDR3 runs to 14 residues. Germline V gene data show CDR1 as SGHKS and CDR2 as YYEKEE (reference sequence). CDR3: CASSLGWVRYEQYF. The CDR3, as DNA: TGTGCCAGCAGCTTGGGGTGGGTCCGGTACGAGCAGTACTTC. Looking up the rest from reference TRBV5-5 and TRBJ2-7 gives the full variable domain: DAGVTQSPTHLIKTRGQQVTLRCSPISGHKSVSWYQQVLGQGPQFIFQYYEKEERGRGNFPDRFSARQFPNYSSELNVNALLLGDSALYLCASSLGWVRYEQYFGPGTRLTVT.

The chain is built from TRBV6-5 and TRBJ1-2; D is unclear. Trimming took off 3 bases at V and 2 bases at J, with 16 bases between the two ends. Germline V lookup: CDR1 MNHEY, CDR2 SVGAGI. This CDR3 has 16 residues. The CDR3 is CASSYYGKDGNYGYTF. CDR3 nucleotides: TGTGCCAGCAGTTATTATGGGAAAGACGGCAACTATGGCTACACCTTC.

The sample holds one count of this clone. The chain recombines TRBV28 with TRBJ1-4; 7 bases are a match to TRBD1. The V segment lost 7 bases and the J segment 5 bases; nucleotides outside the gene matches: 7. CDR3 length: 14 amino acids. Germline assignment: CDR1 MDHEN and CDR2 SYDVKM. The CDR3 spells CASTPGQLNEKLFF. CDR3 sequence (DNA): TGTGCCAGCACTCCGGGACAGTTAAATGAAAAACTGTTTTTT.

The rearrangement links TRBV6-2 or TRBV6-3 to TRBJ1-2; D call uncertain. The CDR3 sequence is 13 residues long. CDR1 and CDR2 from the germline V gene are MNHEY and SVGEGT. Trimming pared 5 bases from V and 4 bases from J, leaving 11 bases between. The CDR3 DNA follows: TGTGCCAGCAGTGCTCGGACGGTCTATGGCTACACCTTC. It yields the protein CASSARTVYGYTF.

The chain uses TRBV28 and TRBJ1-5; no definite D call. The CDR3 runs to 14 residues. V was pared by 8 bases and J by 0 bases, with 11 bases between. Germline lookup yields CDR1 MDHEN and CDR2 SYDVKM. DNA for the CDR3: TGTGCCAGCTTACCACAGATTAGCAATCAGCCCCAGCATTTT. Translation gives CASLPQISNQPQHF.